The rows below give T cell receptor beta chains drawn from one sample of a study of TIL therapy for anti-PD-1-resistant metastatic lung cancer. Repertoires were generated with immunoSEQ multiplex PCR, while TCRdb's copy carries only in-frame clones and drops some. The sample yields tens of thousands of clones, approximately 57% seen once. Sequencing was performed on tumor tissue, taken at baseline. Source of these receptors: a woman between 30 and 80 years old with non-small cell lung cancer. The CDR3 runs from the conserved cysteine through the conserved F or W. A D gene is named only where the DNA matches it firmly. Clone sizes are given selectively: once, few, many, or a class where the clone is expanded.

TRBJ1-1	TRBV6-1	.	.	TGTGCCAGCAGTGACGCTCGAGGGGGTGAAGCTTTCTTT	CASSDARGGEAFF
TRBJ2-3	TRBV5-4	few	TRBD2	TGTGCCAGCAGCTTAGGACTAGGCGTCACAGATACGCAGTATTTT	CASSLGLGVTDTQYF
TRBJ2-7	TRBV5-1	few	TRBD1	TGCGCCAGCAGCTTTTGGGACAGTCCCTCCTACGAGCAGTACTTC	CASSFWDSPSYEQYF
TRBJ2-3	TRBV7-2	few	.	TGTGCCAGCAGCCCTAGCGCAGATACGCAGTATTTT	CASSPSADTQYF
TRBJ2-7	TRBV30	.	.	TGTGCCTGGAAGGGGTACCGGAGCAAAAGCTCCTACGAGCAGTACTTC	CAWKGYRSKSSYEQYF
TRBJ2-1	TRBV6-5	.	TRBD1	TGTGCCAGCAGCCTATACAGGGGAAGCGATGAGCAGTTCTTC	CASSLYRGSDEQFF
TRBJ2-5	TRBV5-1	.	TRBD1	TGCGCCAGCAGTTGGCAACCGGGACAGCAAGAGACCCAGTACTTC	CASSWQPGQQETQYF
TRBJ2-5	TRBV4-2	.	TRBD2	TGTGCCAGCAGCCAAGGACTAGCGGGAAGGGAGACCCAGTACTTC	CASSQGLAGRETQYF
TRBJ2-7	TRBV19	.	.	TGTGCCAGTAGTATAGGATGGCAATCCTACGAGCAGTACTTC	CASSIGWQSYEQYF
TRBJ2-1	TRBV13	few	TRBD1	TGTGCCAGCAGCTCGAATCCTGTGACAGGGTTTAATGAGCAGTTCTTC	CASSSNPVTGFNEQFF
TRBJ1-1	TRBV10-2	.	.	TGCGCCAGCAGTGAGGAGGGAAAATTGAACACTGAAGCTTTCTTT	CASSEEGKLNTEAFF
TRBJ2-5	TRBV11-2	.	.	TGTGCCAGCAGCTTTCTTGGTCAGTTAGAGACCCAGTACTTC	CASSFLGQLETQYF
TRBJ2-7	TRBV6-5	.	.	TGTGCCAGCAGTAGGACCTTGGGGGTCCCCTACGAGCAGTACTTC	CASSRTLGVPYEQYF
TRBJ2-1	TRBV10-3	.	.	TGTGCCATCAGTGGAGATGGGATCGACAATGAGCAGTTCTTC	CAISGDGIDNEQFF
TRBJ1-5	TRBV4-1	.	.	TGCGCCAGCAGCCAAGTACTTGACGTAGCCAATCAGCCCCAGCATTTT	CASSQVLDVANQPQHF
TRBJ2-2	TRBV5-1	.	TRBD2	TGCGCCAGCAGCCCCGGACTAGCGGGGGGTACCGGGGAGCTGTTTTTT	CASSPGLAGGTGELFF
TRBJ2-2	TRBV29-1	few	.	TGCAGCGTAGATAAGGGTTACAGCGGGGAGCTGTTTTTT	CSVDKGYSGELFF
TRBJ2-1	TRBV5-4	medium-sized	.	TGTGCCAGCAGCTTCAGGGGAGCCATCCACCAGTTCTTC	CASSFRGAIHQFF
TRBJ2-7	TRBV5-6	.	.	TGTGCCAGCAGCTTTGGGGTGCTCAGGGACTCCTACGAGCAGTACTTC	CASSFGVLRDSYEQYF
TRBJ2-2	TRBV6-5	medium-sized	.	TGTGCCAGCAGACCGGGACGTAACACCGGGGAGCTGTTTTTT	CASRPGRNTGELFF
TRBJ2-7	TRBV5-1	.	TRBD1	TGCGCCAGCAGCTTGGCCCCCCGGGACAGGGGGGCAGGAGGGCAGTACTTC	CASSLAPRDRGAGGQYF
TRBJ1-2	TRBV6-6	.	TRBD1	TGTGCCAGCGGGGGGACAGGGAGAGAATATGGCTACACCTTC	CASGGTGREYGYTF
TRBJ1-2	TRBV6-1	.	.	TGTGCCAGCAGCCAAGGGTCGAGTGGCTACACCTTC	CASSQGSSGYTF
TRBJ2-1	TRBV6-5	few	.	TGTGCCAGCGAAAAATGGGTAGGGGTCAATGAGCAGTTCTTC	CASEKWVGVNEQFF
TRBJ1-1	TRBV2	.	TRBD1	TGTGCCAGCAGGAGGGACAGAAAAATGAACACTGAAGCTTTCTTT	CASRRDRKMNTEAFF
TRBJ1-2	TRBV4-1	few	.	TGCGCCAGCAGCCAAGATTCGGACAGCCTCCACACCTTC	CASSQDSDSLHTF
TRBJ1-1	TRBV7-8	.	.	TGTGCCAGCAGCTTGTTGTCTGAAGCTTTCTTT	CASSLLSEAFF
TRBJ1-5	TRBV7-8	.	.	TGTGCCAGCAGCTTACTTAGGACAGATAACAATCAGCCCCAGCATTTT	CASSLLRTDNNQPQHF
TRBJ2-5	TRBV5-6	once	TRBD1	TGTGCCAGCAGCTTATTCGTAGGAGAGGGGGCACAAGAGACCCAGTACTTC	CASSLFVGEGAQETQYF
TRBJ2-7	TRBV5-6	.	TRBD1	TGTGCCAGCAGCTTGAATGGACAGGGTACCTACGAGCAGTACTTC	CASSLNGQGTYEQYF
TRBJ2-3	TRBV11-2	few	.	TGTGCCAGCAGCTGGTTCTCGGGGGATACGCAGTATTTT	CASSWFSGDTQYF
TRBJ2-2	TRBV2	few	TRBD1	TGTGCCAGCAGGAAACCGGGACAGGGCAACACCGGGGAGCTGTTTTTT	CASRKPGQGNTGELFF
TRBJ1-3	TRBV28	.	.	TGTGCCAGCAGTTTAGGCGGGAGCTCTGGAAACACCATATATTTT	CASSLGGSSGNTIYF
TRBJ2-2	TRBV19	.	.	TGTGCCAGTAGTACCGCCGCAGGCAGTCGGAATTCCCCAAAAAATGTCGGGGAGCTGTTTTTT	CASSTAAGSRNSPKNVGELFF
TRBJ2-1	TRBV5-1	few	.	TGCGCCAGCAGCTTGCTGGGACCGCCTGACAATGAGCAGTTCTTC	CASSLLGPPDNEQFF
TRBJ2-1	TRBV10-1	medium-sized	TRBD2	TGCGCCAGCAGTGACCTTCTTGGGACTAGCGGGACAAATGAGCAGTTCTTC	CASSDLLGTSGTNEQFF
TRBJ2-7	TRBV7-2	.	.	TGTGCCAGCAGCTCCTACTACGAGCAGTACTTC	CASSSYYEQYF
TRBJ2-7	TRBV7-8	.	.	TGTGCCAGCAGCTTAGGCCGGAGGGCAGAAGAGCAGTACTTC	CASSLGRRAEEQYF
TRBJ1-1	TRBV5-1	.	TRBD1	TGCGCCAGCAGCCCGGGACAGATGAACACTGAAGCTTTCTTT	CASSPGQMNTEAFF
TRBJ2-7	TRBV6-1	.	TRBD2	TGTGCCAGCAGTGAGTCGGGACTAGAGATGTACGAGCAGTACTTC	CASSESGLEMYEQYF
TRBJ1-5	TRBV19	.	.	TGTGCCAGTACGCAGGGTTATCAGCCCCAGCATTTT	CASTQGYQPQHF